This T cell receptor beta chain was identified during a study of shared clonotypes between healthy human individuals. As for the study in general: Per donor, CD8 memory used one plate, CD8 naive used two, CD4 memory used three and CD4 naive used three. Points from the study as a whole: Rarefaction gave evidence that sorted-subset sequencing remained incomplete despite large depth.

Germline loops: CDR1 SGHTA, CDR2 FQGTGA. V shed 5 bases and J 5 bases; nucleotides not matched to a gene: 11. This CDR3 spans 16 amino acids. Negatively enriched CD4+ T cells were divided by CD45RA into naive and memory. This clone occurred many times. The antigen is not known. As handled by the study authors: ImmunoSEQ output lacked quality scores and full-length reads, limiting matched filtering. The protocol was immunoSEQ multiplex PCR, while the TCRdb copy is restricted to in-frame clones and leaves out a portion. V and J calls and clone size are given by that table; D and trimming were obtained from the DNA. The sample lists about 230,000 clones, approximately 65% occurring once.

The receptor was derived from a man aged 30 to 39 in good health. The rearrangement links TRBV7-3 to TRBJ2-3, with 9 nucleotides matching TRBD2. The sample consisted of memory CD4+ T cells sorted from blood. Subset given: CD45RA-negative fraction. For the CDR3, the DNA is TGTGCCAGCAGCAAGAATCTAGCGGGAAACCAAGATACGCAGTATTTT. Translation gives CASSKNLAGNQDTQYF.